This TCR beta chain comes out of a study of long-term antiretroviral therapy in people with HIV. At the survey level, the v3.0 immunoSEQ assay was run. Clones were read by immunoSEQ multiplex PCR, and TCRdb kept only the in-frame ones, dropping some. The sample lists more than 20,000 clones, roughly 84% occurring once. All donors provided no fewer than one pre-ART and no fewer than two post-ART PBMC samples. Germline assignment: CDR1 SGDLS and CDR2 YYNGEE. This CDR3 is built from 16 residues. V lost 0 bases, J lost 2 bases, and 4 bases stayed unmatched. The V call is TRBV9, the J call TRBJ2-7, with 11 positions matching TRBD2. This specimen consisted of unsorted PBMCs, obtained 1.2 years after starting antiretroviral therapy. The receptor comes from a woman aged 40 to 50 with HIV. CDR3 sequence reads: CASSVAGTSGTYEQYF. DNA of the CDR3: TGTGCCAGCAGCGTAGCCGGGACTAGCGGAACCTACGAGCAGTACTTC.